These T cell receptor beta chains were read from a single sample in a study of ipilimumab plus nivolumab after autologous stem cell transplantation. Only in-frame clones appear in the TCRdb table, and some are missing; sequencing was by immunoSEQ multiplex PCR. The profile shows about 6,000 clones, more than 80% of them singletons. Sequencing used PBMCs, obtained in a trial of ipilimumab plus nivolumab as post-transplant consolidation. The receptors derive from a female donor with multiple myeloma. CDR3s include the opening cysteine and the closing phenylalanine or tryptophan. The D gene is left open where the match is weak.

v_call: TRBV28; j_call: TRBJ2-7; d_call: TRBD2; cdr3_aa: CASSLYAGEVNEQYF; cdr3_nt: TGTGCCAGCAGTTTATACGCGGGAGAAGTTAATGAGCAGTACTTC
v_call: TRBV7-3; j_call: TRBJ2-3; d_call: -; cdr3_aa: CASSLRSRDTQYF; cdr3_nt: TGTGCCAGCAGCTTAAGGTCCCGAGATACGCAGTATTTT